One sample yielded the 19 T cell receptor beta chains listed below, sequenced in a study of T cells in Graves' hyperthyroidism and ophthalmopathy. What was amplified from RNA transcripts were TCR beta CDR3 regions. The TCR CDR3 was amplified in a first-round RT-PCR using the HTBI primer set. TCRdb ran MiXCR on the multiplex PCR reads and lists one entry per CDR3 protein. The data show about 500,000 distinct CDR3 sequences, around 15% seen once. The sample was blood. These TCRs come from a woman younger than 30 with Graves' hyperthyroidism.

In this sample, this clonotype turned up a few times. The rearrangement uses TRBV5-1 and TRBJ2-1; TRBD2 might be the D (5 bases). The CDR3 runs to 14 residues. The germline V and J ends were trimmed by 1 base and 7 bases, with 12 bases remaining between them. Germline V CDR1 and CDR2: SGHRS, YFSETQ. CDR3 coding DNA: TGCGCCAGCAGCTTGTTACTGCAGCGGAATGAGCAGTTCTTC. Translated, it gives CASSLLLQRNEQFF.

The chain links TRBV2 to TRBJ2-7, with TRBD2 matching 14 bases. This CDR3 has 13 amino acids. Per the germline V gene, CDR1 is SNHLY and CDR2 is FYNNEI. V gave up 7 bases and J gave up 9 bases; unmatched junction bases: 5. The CDR3 DNA sequence: TGTGCCAGCACCGGGACTAGCGGGAGTAGGCAGTACTTC. Translating gives CASTGTSGSRQYF.

This clonotype has a count of ten or more. The chain recombines TRBV25-1 with TRBJ1-2; D perhaps matches TRBD1 (5 bases). The V and J ends lost 3 bases and 4 bases respectively, with 15 bases between them. Germline CDR1 and CDR2: MGHDK and SYGVNS. The CDR3 runs 15 residues. The CDR3 DNA is TGTGCCAGCAGTGAGAGGGCAGGGAAATCCTATGGCTACACCTTC. Translating it yields CASSERAGKSYGYTF.

The table lists this clonotype with a few counts. The gene calls are TRBV19 and TRBJ1-1; D remains unclear. Trimming cost V 7 bases and J 3 bases, with 12 bases left between them. The CDR3 contains 13 residues. Germline V gives CDR1 LNHDA, CDR2 SQIVND (reference sequence). The chain's CDR3 is CASNSIGDTEAFF. The DNA for the CDR3 is TGTGCCAGTAATTCCATTGGTGACACTGAAGCTTTCTTT.

This clonotype occurred many times. The chain is built from TRBV15 and TRBJ2-1; 9 bases match TRBD2. The CDR3 contains 16 residues. Trimming at V came to 2 bases and at J to 8 bases, leaving 10 bases not matched to a gene. From germline, CDR1 is LNHNV and CDR2 YYDKDF (reference sequence). CDR3 coding DNA: TGTGCCACCAGCAGAAAGGGGGTAGCGGGAGCCTATGAGCAGTTCTTC. Translating gives CATSRKGVAGAYEQFF.

This clonotype was seen at least ten times. The genes are TRBV5-1 and TRBJ1-1, with TRBD1 identical over 7 bases. CDR3 size: 14 residues. The germline V gene has CDR1 SGHRS and CDR2 YFSETQ. With 4 bases clipped from V and 5 bases from J, the junction kept 8 bases outside the gene matches. The CDR3 region is CASSGLTGSTEAFF. DNA for the CDR3: TGCGCCAGCAGCGGCTTGACAGGGAGTACTGAAGCTTTCTTT. Full variable domain (missing parts from reference TRBV5-1 and TRBJ1-1): KAGVTQTPRYLIKTRGQQVTLSCSPISGHRSVSWYQQTPGQGLQFLFEYFSETQRNKGNFPGRFSGRQFSNSRSEMNVSTLELGDSALYLCASSGLTGSTEAFFGQGTRLTVV.

This clonotype was seen ten or more times. The genes are TRBV2 and TRBJ2-7; D is unclear. This CDR3 contains 14 residues. The V gene lost 4 bases and the J gene lost 0 bases, with 10 bases spanning the gap. Germline CDR1 reads SNHLY; CDR2 reads FYNNEI. The DNA for the CDR3 is TGTGCCAGCAGTGCCCTACAGAGCTCCTACGAGCAGTACGTC. Translating gives CASSALQSSYEQYV.

This clonotype has only a few counts. V gene TRBV4-1 combines with J gene TRBJ1-1, with 10 nucleotides matching TRBD1. Germline CDR1 MGHRA, CDR2 YSYEKL. This CDR3 comprises 17 residues. J was trimmed by 5 bases and V by 3 bases; bases with no gene match: 12. In DNA, the CDR3 is TGCGCCAGCAGCCACGGGACAGGGGTATACCTTGGGACTGAAGCTTTCTTT. This sequence encodes CASSHGTGVYLGTEAFF.

This clonotype was seen a few times. This chain connects TRBV29-1 to TRBJ2-2; 8 positions agree with TRBD2. The CDR3 sequence is 15 residues long. Per germline, CDR1 SQVTM and CDR2 ANQGSEA. The V segment lost 7 bases and the J segment 0 bases; nucleotides outside the gene matches: 7. The CDR3 coding sequence is TGCAGCGGAGCGGGGGTAGAGTCGAACACCGGGGAGCTGTTTTTT. It codes for CSGAGVESNTGELFF.

This clonotype showed up just a few times. The V gene is TRBV5-1, the J gene TRBJ2-1, with TRBD2 matching 7 bases. V dropped 4 bases and J dropped 0; count of bases not matched to a gene: 10. Germline loops: CDR1 SGHRS, CDR2 YFSETQ. CDR3 length: 17 amino acids. The CDR3 loop reads CASSSIAGLLSYNEQFF. The CDR3 nucleotides read TGCGCCAGCAGCAGTATAGCGGGCCTTCTCTCCTACAATGAGCAGTTCTTC.

In its sample, this clonotype was seen many times. V and J are TRBV11-2 and TRBJ1-5; TRBD1 might be the D (5 bases). V shed 4 bases and J shed 4 bases, with 14 bases lying between them. Per germline, CDR1 SGHAT and CDR2 FQNNGV. CDR3 length: 15 amino acids. The CDR3 loop is CASSSVRGRNQPQHF. The CDR3 nucleotides are TGTGCCAGCAGCTCGGTCCGGGGACGTAATCAGCCCCAGCATTTT.

This clonotype came up many times. The chain employs TRBV20-1 and TRBJ2-7, with 10 bases lining up with TRBD2. This CDR3 is built from 14 residues. Per germline, CDR1 DFQATT and CDR2 SNEGSKA (reference sequence). V dropped 5 bases and J dropped 2; count of bases not matched to a gene: 6. The chain's CDR3 is CSAPTSGATYEQYF. The CDR3 DNA is TGCAGTGCTCCTACTAGCGGGGCTACCTACGAGCAGTACTTC.

This clonotype was recorded many times. V usage is TRBV6-1 and J usage is TRBJ1-2; 10 nucleotides agree with TRBD1. This CDR3 contains 16 residues. Unmatched junction bases numbered 11, after V lost 8 bases and J lost 2 bases. CDR1 MNHNS and CDR2 SASEGT come from the germline V gene. Here the CDR3 DNA reads TGTGCCAGCCTCGAACTACCGGGACAGGGGAACTATGGCTACACCTTC. This gives the protein CASLELPGQGNYGYTF.

This clonotype was detected only a few times. The chain recombines TRBV19 with TRBJ1-6; TRBD1 aligns across 9 bases. This CDR3 is 15 amino acids long. Germline V gene sequence: CDR1 LNHDA, CDR2 SQIVND (reference sequence). V lost 6 bases, J lost 7 bases, and 7 bases stayed unmatched. The CDR3 loop reads CASSHSGTGNSPLHF. The CDR3 DNA is TGTGCCAGTAGCCACTCCGGGACAGGGAATTCACCCCTCCACTTT.

For the CDR3, the DNA is TGTGCCTGGAGTGTAGGGCAGATCTACACCTTC. Its translation: CAWSVGQIYTF. The chain employs TRBV30 and TRBJ1-2, with D uncertain. From germline, CDR1 is GTSNPN and CDR2 SVGIG (reference sequence). V dropped 0 bases and J dropped 10 bases, with 9 bases sitting between them. The length of the CDR3 is 11 residues.

The chain couples TRBV5-1 to TRBJ1-2, with D maybe TRBD1 (6 bases). This CDR3 is 14 amino acids long. The germline CDR1 and CDR2 sequences are SGHRS and YFSETQ. V was pared by 4 bases and J by 8 bases, with 18 bases between. CDR3 sequence: CASSPETGMEGYTF. CDR3 DNA sequence: TGCGCCAGCAGCCCGGAGACAGGTATGGAAGGCTACACCTTC.

There are a few counts of this clonotype. The rearrangement uses TRBV20-1 and TRBJ2-1; 10 bases fit TRBD2. The trim removed 3 bases at V and 9 bases at J, leaving 20 bases unmatched. CDR3 length equals 18 residues. Germline lookup yields CDR1 DFQATT and CDR2 SNEGSKA (reference sequence). The CDR3 reads CSASPSGGISRVGFEQFF. CDR3 bases: TGCAGTGCTAGCCCTAGCGGGGGAATCTCTCGGGTAGGGTTTGAGCAGTTCTTC.

V usage is TRBV20-1 and J usage is TRBJ2-3; TRBD2 agrees at 8 bases. Germline CDR1 DFQATT, CDR2 SNEGSKA (reference sequence). The ends lost 3 bases at V and 6 bases at J; junction bases unmatched: 8. The CDR3 length is 14 residues. As DNA, the CDR3 is TGCAGTGCTAGGGCCAGCGGGAGAATGGATACGCAGTATTTT. Its translation: CSARASGRMDTQYF.

This clonotype has at least ten counts. This chain links TRBV28 with TRBJ1-2, with 7 bases fitting TRBD1. The CDR3 contains 14 residues. V lost 7 bases to trimming and J lost 5 bases; unmatched junction nucleotides: 10. The germline gives CDR1 MDHEN, CDR2 SYDVKM. The CDR3 sequence: CASKLGGGGYGYTF. CDR3 DNA: TGTGCCAGCAAGCTTGGAGGGGGCGGTTATGGCTACACCTTC.